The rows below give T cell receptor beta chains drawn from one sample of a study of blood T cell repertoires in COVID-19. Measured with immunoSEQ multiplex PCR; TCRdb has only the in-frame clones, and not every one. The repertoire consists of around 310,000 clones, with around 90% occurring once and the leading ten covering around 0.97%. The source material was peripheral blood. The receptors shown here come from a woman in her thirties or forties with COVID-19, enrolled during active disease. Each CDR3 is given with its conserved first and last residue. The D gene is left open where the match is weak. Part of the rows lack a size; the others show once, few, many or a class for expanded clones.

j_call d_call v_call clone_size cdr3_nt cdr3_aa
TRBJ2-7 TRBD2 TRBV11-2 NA TGTGCCAGCAGGCGTACGTTCTGGGAGGGGAACGAGCAGTACTTC CASRRTFWEGNEQYF
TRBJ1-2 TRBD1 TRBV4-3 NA TGCGCCAGCAGCCAAGTTCAGGGGGCGAATGGCTACACCTTC CASSQVQGANGYTF
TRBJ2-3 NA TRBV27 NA TGTGCCAGCAGTTTTCGGGCCTCCCGGGGGGATACGCAGTATTTT CASSFRASRGDTQYF
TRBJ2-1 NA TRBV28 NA TGTGCCAGCAGTATTATCGGCCTTGAGGTCGGTGAGCAGTTCTTC CASSIIGLEVGEQFF
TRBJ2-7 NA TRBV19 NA TGTGCCAGTAGTATTGGTGCAGGGTGGTCCGAGCAGTACTTC CASSIGAGWSEQYF
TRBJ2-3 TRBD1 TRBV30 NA TGTGCCTGGAGTGGGGCTCGACAGGGGAGGACAGATACGCAGTATTTT CAWSGARQGRTDTQYF
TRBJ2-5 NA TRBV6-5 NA TGTGCCAGCAGTTATTCTGCGGGGGCCCCCGAAGAGACCCAGTACTTC CASSYSAGAPEETQYF
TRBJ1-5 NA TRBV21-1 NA TGTGCCAGCGGACAGGGGGCGCATAGCAATCAGCCCCAGCATTTT CASGQGAHSNQPQHF
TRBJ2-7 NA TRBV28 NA TGTGCCAGCAGTTTACCCGGTAGCCTTCGGGGGTACGAGCAGTACTTC CASSLPGSLRGYEQYF
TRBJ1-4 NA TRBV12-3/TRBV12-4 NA TGTGCCAGCAGTTTATACAATCCTGAAAAACTGTTTTTT CASSLYNPEKLFF
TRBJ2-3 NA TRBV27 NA TGTGCCAGCTCTAGTTTTACAGATACGCAGTATTTT CASSSFTDTQYF
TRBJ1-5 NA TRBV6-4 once TGTGCCAGCACCCCCCTGCGGGCGGAAGCTTTTAGCAATCAGCCCCAGCATTTT CASTPLRAEAFSNQPQHF
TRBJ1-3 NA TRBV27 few TGTGCCAGCAGTTTGAATTTCGGTGGTGAAAACACCATATATTTT CASSLNFGGENTIYF
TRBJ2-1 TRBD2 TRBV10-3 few TGTGCCATCAGTGAGTACGCTAGCGGGAGTATTCGCAATGAGCAGTTCTTC CAISEYASGSIRNEQFF
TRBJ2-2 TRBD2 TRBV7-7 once TGTGCCTCTAGCAGCTCGCCACCGGGACTAGCGAGGAACACCGGGGAGCTGTTTTTT CASSSSPPGLARNTGELFF
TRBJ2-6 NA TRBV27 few TGTGCCAGCAGTGCGGACGGTAGGGGTAGAGCTGGGGCCAACGTCCTGACTTTC CASSADGRGRAGANVLTF
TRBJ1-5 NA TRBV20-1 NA TGCAGTGCTAGTCCGAACAGCTACGGCAATCAGCCCCAGCATTTT CSASPNSYGNQPQHF
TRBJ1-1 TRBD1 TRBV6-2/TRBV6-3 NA TGTGCCAGCAGTTACCCCCGACAGGGAATGGCTGAAGCTTTCTTT CASSYPRQGMAEAFF
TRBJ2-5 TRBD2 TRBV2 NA TGTGCCAGCAGTGGGGGGACTAGCGGGAGGGGAGAGACCCAGTACTTC CASSGGTSGRGETQYF
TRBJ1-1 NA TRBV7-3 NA TGTGCCAGCAGCTTAAACCAGGGCGGGAACACTGAAGCTTTCTTT CASSLNQGGNTEAFF
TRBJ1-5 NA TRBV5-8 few TGTGCCAGCAGCTTGCAGGGGTATAGCAATCAGCCCCAGCATTTT CASSLQGYSNQPQHF
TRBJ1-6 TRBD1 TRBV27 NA TGTGCCAGTAGTCCACAGGGGTCCAATTCACCCCTCCACTTT CASSPQGSNSPLHF
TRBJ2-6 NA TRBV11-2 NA TGTGCCAGCAGCTTATTTTTGGCAGGGTCTGGGGCCAACGTCCTGACTTTC CASSLFLAGSGANVLTF
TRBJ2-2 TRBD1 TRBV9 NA TGTGCCAGCAGCGTAGTACAGGGGTCTGACGGGGAGCTGTTTTTT CASSVVQGSDGELFF
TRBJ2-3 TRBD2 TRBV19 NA TGTGCCAGTAGTATACTTAGCGGGGGTCTCACAGATACGCAGTATTTT CASSILSGGLTDTQYF
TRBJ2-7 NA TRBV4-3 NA TGCGCCAGTGCCCGGGACTTTTTAGGGGAGCAGTACTTC CASARDFLGEQYF
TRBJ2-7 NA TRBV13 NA TGTGCCAGCAGATCGAAATTTAGGGGGAGAACCTACGAGCAGTACTTC CASRSKFRGRTYEQYF
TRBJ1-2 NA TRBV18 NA TGTGCCAGCTCCCCAACGGGTGACTATGGCTACACCTTC CASSPTGDYGYTF
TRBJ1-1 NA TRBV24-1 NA TGTGCCACCAGTGACTCTCGACGGACAGCCAAGAACACTGAAGCTTTCTTT CATSDSRRTAKNTEAFF